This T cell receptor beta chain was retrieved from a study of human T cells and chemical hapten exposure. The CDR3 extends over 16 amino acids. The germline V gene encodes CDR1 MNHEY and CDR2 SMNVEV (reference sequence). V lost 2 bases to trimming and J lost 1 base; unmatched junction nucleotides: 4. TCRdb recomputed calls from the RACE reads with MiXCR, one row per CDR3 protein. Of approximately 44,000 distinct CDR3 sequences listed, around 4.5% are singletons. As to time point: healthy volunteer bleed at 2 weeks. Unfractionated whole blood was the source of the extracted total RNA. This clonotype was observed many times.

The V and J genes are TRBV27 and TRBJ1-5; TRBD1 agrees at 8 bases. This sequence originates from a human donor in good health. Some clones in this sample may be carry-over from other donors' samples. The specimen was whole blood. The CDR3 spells CASSLVSGGSNQPQHF. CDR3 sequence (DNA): TGTGCCAGCAGTTTAGTGTCAGGGGGCAGCAATCAGCCCCAGCATTTT.